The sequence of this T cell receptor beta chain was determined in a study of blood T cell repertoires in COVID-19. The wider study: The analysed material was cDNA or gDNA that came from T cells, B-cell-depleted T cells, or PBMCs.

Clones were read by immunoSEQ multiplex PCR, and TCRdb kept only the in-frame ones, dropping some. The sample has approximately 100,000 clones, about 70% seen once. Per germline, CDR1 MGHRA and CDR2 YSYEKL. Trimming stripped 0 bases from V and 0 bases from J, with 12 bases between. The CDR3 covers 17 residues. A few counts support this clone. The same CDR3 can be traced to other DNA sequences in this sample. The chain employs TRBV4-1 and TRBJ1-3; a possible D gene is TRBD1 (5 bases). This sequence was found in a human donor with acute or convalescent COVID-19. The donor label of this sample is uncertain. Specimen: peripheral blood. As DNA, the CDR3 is TGCGCCAGCAGCCAAGATCCCCGCGGGGGCTCTGGAAACACCATATATTTT. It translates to CASSQDPRGGSGNTIYF.